The 13 T cell receptor beta chains listed next were all sequenced from one sample in a study of technical replicates of blood from a few donors. Sequenced by immunoSEQ multiplex PCR; TCRdb stores in-frame clones only, minus some. The sample contains tens of thousands of clones, about 94% of which appear only once. Sequencing input: T cells isolated from PBMCs. These receptors were collected from a human donor in good health.

The rearrangement uses TRBV6-6 and TRBJ2-7; 8 nucleotides match TRBD1. This CDR3 comprises 13 residues. J lost 7 bases, V lost 6 bases, and 8 bases had no gene match. CDR1 and CDR2 from the germline V gene are MNHNY and SVGAGI (reference sequence). This CDR3 reads CASRPRQGSEQYF. The DNA for the CDR3 is TGTGCCAGCAGACCTCGACAGGGGAGTGAGCAGTACTTC.

CDR3 region: CASSLVASGSNEQYF. The CDR3 nucleotides read TGCGCCAGCAGCTTGGTCGCTAGCGGGAGTAACGAGCAGTACTTC. The chain links TRBV5-1 to TRBJ2-7; 10 bases fit TRBD2. Trimming took 0 bases from V and 5 from J; bases not matched to a gene: 5. Germline V lookup: CDR1 SGHRS, CDR2 YFSETQ. CDR3 length equals 15 residues.

The chain has TRBV30 and TRBJ1-2; TRBD1 is a possible D gene (5 bases). Between the trimmed V and J ends, which lost 5 bases and 2 bases, there was a span of 15 bases. The CDR3 length is 14 residues. CDR1 and CDR2 (germline): GTSNPN, SVGIG (reference sequence). The CDR3 region has the DNA TGTGCCTGGGCAATTAAGAGACAGAACTATGGCTACACCTTC. It specifies CAWAIKRQNYGYTF.

The chain employs TRBV10-3 and TRBJ1-3; D is uncertain. The CDR3 is 14 amino acids. The ends were cut back, 11 bases at V and 2 bases at J, with 16 bases in the middle. The V gene's germline CDR1 is ENHRY and CDR2 SYGVKD. The CDR3 coding sequence is TGTGCCGCGGCTGGTCCCGAGGCTGGAAACACCATATATTTT. It codes for CAAAGPEAGNTIYF.

This chain connects TRBV2 to TRBJ2-4; TRBD1 agrees at 9 bases. The CDR3 is 15 amino acids. V was pared by 4 bases and J by 5 bases, with 6 bases of the junction left unmatched. Per germline, CDR1 SNHLY and CDR2 FYNNEI. The CDR3 loop reads CASSGLGQGQNIQYF. The CDR3 DNA follows: TGTGCCAGCAGTGGTCTAGGACAGGGGCAAAACATTCAGTACTTC.

The V and J genes are TRBV2 and TRBJ2-7; 10 nucleotides match TRBD1. V gave up 6 bases and J gave up 0 bases; unmatched junction bases: 5. Germline CDR1 SNHLY, CDR2 FYNNEI. The CDR3 contains 15 residues. The CDR3 loop reads CASRAGQGISYEQYF. Written as DNA, the CDR3 is TGTGCCAGCAGGGCGGGACAGGGGATCTCCTACGAGCAGTACTTC.

This clone is a singleton in its sample. The DNA of the CDR3 is TGTGCCAGCAGAACAGGGGTATCCTACAATGAGCAGTTCTTC. It translates to CASRTGVSYNEQFF. The chain joins TRBV6-1 to TRBJ2-1, with 7 bases lining up with TRBD1. The CDR3 is 14 residues long. Germline assignment: CDR1 MNHNS and CDR2 SASEGT. V lost 6 bases and J lost 1; bases outside the gene matches: 3.

This chain connects TRBV30 to TRBJ1-1, with 8 bases matching TRBD1. With V trimmed by 1 base and J by 5 bases, 3 bases remained unmatched. The germline V gene encodes CDR1 GTSNPN and CDR2 SVGIG (reference sequence). There are 13 residues in the CDR3. The CDR3 DNA reads TGTGCCTGGAGTGCTGACAGGGGTACTGAAGCTTTCTTT. This codes for CAWSADRGTEAFF.

This clone was counted between two and nine times. The J gene is TRBJ2-1, the V gene TRBV11-2, with 10 bases matching TRBD2. The CDR3 totals 15 residues. V lost 4 bases to trimming and J lost 4 bases; unmatched junction nucleotides: 4. CDR1 and CDR2 from the germline V gene are SGHAT and FQNNGV. The CDR3 sequence: CASSSGLAEYNEQFF. CDR3 in DNA: TGTGCCAGCAGCTCAGGACTAGCGGAGTACAATGAGCAGTTCTTC.

The gene calls are TRBV4-1 and TRBJ1-2; possibly TRBD1 for D (6 bases). This CDR3 region has 13 residues. Trimming took off 3 bases at V and 5 bases at J, with 10 bases between the two ends. From germline, CDR1 is MGHRA and CDR2 YSYEKL. This CDR3 reads CASSQEQGYGYTF. CDR3 coding DNA: TGCGCCAGCAGCCAGGAACAGGGATATGGCTACACCTTC.

This sequence joins TRBV6-4 and TRBJ2-3, with D possibly TRBD1 on 6 matching bases. CDR1 and CDR2 from the germline V gene are MRHNA and SNTAGT. This CDR3 comprises 15 residues. V was clipped by 3 bases and J by 3 bases, with 13 bases between them. The CDR3 nucleotides are TGTGCCAGCAGTGAAGGGGCAGGGGAGACAGATACGCAGTATTTT. Residues: CASSEGAGETDTQYF.

V is TRBV6-1 and J is TRBJ1-2, with D unclear. The CDR3 loop spans 13 amino acids. V was cut by 3 bases and J by 6 bases, with 11 bases left in between. Per the germline V gene, CDR1 is MNHNS and CDR2 is SASEGT. In DNA, the CDR3 is TGTGCCAGCAGTGAGATTAGTTTCCATGGCTACACCTTC. This sequence encodes CASSEISFHGYTF.

V usage is TRBV6-5 and J usage is TRBJ1-4, with D unclear. The CDR3 spans 13 residues. Trimming stripped 6 bases from V and 5 bases from J, with 10 bases between. Germline values: CDR1 MNHEY, CDR2 SVGAGI. CDR3 region: CASRGSKNEKLFF. The CDR3 DNA reads as TGTGCCAGCAGAGGGAGTAAGAATGAAAAACTGTTTTTT.